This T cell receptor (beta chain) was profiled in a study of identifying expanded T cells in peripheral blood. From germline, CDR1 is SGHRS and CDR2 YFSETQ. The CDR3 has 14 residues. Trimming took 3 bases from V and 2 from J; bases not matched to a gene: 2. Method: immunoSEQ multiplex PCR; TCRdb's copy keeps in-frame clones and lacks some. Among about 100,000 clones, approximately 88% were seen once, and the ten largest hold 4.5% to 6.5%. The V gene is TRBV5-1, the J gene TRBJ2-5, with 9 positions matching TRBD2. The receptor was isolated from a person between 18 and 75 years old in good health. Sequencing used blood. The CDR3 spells CASSYSGGQETQYF. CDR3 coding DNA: TGCGCCAGCAGCTACAGCGGGGGGCAAGAGACCCAGTACTTC.